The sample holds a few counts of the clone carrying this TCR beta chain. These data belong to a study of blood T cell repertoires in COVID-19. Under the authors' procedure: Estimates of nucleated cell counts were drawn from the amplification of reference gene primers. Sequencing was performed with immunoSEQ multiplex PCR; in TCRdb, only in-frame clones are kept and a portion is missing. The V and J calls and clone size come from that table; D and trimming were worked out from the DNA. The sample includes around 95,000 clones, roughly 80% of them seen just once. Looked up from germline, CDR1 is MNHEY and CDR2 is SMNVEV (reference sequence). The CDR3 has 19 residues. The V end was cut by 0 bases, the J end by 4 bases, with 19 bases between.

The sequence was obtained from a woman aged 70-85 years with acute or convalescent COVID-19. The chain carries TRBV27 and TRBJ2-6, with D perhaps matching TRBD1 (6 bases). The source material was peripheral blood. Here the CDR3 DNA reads TGTGCCAGCAGTTTATCGGTGGGGACGGCCCAGGGGGGGGCCAACGTCCTGACTTTC. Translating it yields CASSLSVGTAQGGANVLTF.